The 8 T cell receptor beta chains presented below share a single source sample, sequenced in a study of blood T cell repertoires in COVID-19. TCRdb's copy holds only in-frame clones and misses some; the assay was immunoSEQ multiplex PCR. Among about 230,000 clones listed, around four fifths were seen once. Sequenced sample: peripheral blood. These receptors originate from a man between 35 and 55 years old with active or convalescent COVID-19.

This clone came up a few times. Here the CDR3 reads CASSPPAGANTEAFF. CDR3 DNA sequence: TGTGCCAGCTCACCACCGGCAGGGGCAAACACTGAAGCTTTCTTT. The chain recombines TRBV18 with TRBJ1-1, with D perhaps TRBD1 (6 bases). The length of the CDR3 is 15 residues. V lost 0 bases and J 2 bases, leaving 10 bases between the germline ends. CDR1 KGHSH and CDR2 LQKENI come from the germline V gene. Drawing the rest from reference TRBV18 and TRBJ1-1, the complete variable domain is NAGVMQNPRHLVRRRGQEARLRCSPMKGHSHVYWYRQLPEEGLKFMVYLQKENIIDESGMPKERFSAEFPKEGPSILRIQQVVRGDSAAYFCASSPPAGANTEAFFGQGTRLTVV.

The chain joins TRBV5-1 to TRBJ1-1, with D possibly TRBD1 on 5 matching bases. CDR3 length equals 15 residues. The V gene lost 3 bases and the J gene lost 0 bases, with 12 bases spanning the gap. Per the germline V gene, CDR1 is SGHRS and CDR2 is YFSETQ. CDR3 nucleotide sequence: TGCGCCAGCAGCTCAGGACACCTGATGAACACTGAAGCTTTCTTT. It translates to CASSSGHLMNTEAFF.

V gene TRBV18 combines with J gene TRBJ1-5; D not certain. The CDR3 extends over 13 amino acids. The ends were cut back, 5 bases at V and 5 bases at J, with 10 bases in the middle. Germline V lookup: CDR1 KGHSH, CDR2 LQKENI. This CDR3 is CASSEFSDQPQHF. As DNA, the CDR3 is TGTGCCAGCTCAGAATTTTCGGATCAGCCCCAGCATTTT.

The chain employs TRBV6-6 and TRBJ1-5; D may be TRBD1 (5 bases). This CDR3 has 15 amino acids. Trimming removed 2 bases at V and 4 bases at J, with 12 bases between. Germline lookup yields CDR1 MNHNY and CDR2 SVGAGI (reference sequence). CDR3 sequence reads: CASSYVGGRNQPQHF. The CDR3 nucleotides read TGTGCCAGCAGTTACGTCGGGGGTAGGAATCAGCCCCAGCATTTT.

V and J are TRBV7-3 and TRBJ2-5, with 11 bases that match TRBD2. CDR1 and CDR2 (germline): SGHTA, FQGTGA. This CDR3 is built from 16 residues. V lost 5 bases to trimming and J lost 2 bases; unmatched junction nucleotides: 7. The CDR3 protein is CASSPGIAGGQETQYF. The CDR3 DNA sequence: TGTGCCAGCAGCCCTGGGATAGCGGGGGGGCAAGAGACCCAGTACTTC.

The chain joins TRBV5-1 to TRBJ1-2; tentative D call: TRBD1 (5 bases). Looked up from germline, CDR1 is SGHRS and CDR2 is YFSETQ. V was clipped by 5 bases and J by 4 bases, with 9 bases between them. The CDR3 spans 12 residues. The CDR3 DNA reads TGCGCCAGCAGTGAAGGGGCCTATGGCTACACCTTC. Translated: CASSEGAYGYTF.

The V and J genes are TRBV7-2 and TRBJ1-1, with 8 bases fitting TRBD1. With 5 bases clipped from V and 0 bases from J, the junction kept 8 bases outside the gene matches. This CDR3 spans 16 amino acids. The germline V gene has CDR1 SGHTA and CDR2 FQGNSA. The CDR3 loop is CASSPQTGALNTEAFF. CDR3 nucleotide sequence: TGTGCCAGCAGCCCTCAGACAGGGGCGCTGAACACTGAAGCTTTCTTT.

The rearrangement uses TRBV5-1 and TRBJ2-2; no clear D gene. Germline CDR1 reads SGHRS; CDR2 reads YFSETQ. CDR3 length: 14 amino acids. Trimming shortened V by 5 bases and J by 4 bases, and 12 bases separated the two germline ends. CDR3 protein: CASRSGLGTGELFF. DNA of the CDR3: TGCGCCAGCAGGTCGGGTCTCGGCACCGGGGAGCTGTTTTTT.